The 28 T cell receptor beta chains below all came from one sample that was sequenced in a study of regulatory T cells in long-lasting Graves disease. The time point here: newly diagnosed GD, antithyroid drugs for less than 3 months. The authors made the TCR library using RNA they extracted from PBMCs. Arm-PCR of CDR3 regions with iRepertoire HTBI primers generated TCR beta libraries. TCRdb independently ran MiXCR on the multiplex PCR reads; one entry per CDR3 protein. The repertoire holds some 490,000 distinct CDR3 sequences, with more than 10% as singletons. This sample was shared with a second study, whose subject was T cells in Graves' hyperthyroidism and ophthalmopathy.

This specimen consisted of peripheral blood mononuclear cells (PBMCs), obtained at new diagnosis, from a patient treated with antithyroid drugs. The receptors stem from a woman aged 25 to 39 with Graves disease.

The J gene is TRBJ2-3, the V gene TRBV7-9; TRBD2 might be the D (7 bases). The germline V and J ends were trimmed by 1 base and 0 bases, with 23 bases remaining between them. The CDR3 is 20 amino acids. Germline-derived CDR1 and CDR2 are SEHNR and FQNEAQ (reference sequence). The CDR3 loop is CASSLGGGNPIPYSTDTQYF. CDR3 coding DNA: TGTGCCAGCAGCTTAGGGGGGGGCAACCCGATACCCTATAGCACAGATACGCAGTATTTT.

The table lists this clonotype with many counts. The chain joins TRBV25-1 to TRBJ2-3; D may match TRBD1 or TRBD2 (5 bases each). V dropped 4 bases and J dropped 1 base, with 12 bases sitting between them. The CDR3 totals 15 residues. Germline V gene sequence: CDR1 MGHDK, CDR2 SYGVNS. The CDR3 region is CASSVLGDRTDTQYF. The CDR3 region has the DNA TGTGCCAGCAGTGTCCTAGGGGACCGCACAGATACGCAGTATTTT. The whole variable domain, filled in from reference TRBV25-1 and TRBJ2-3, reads EADIYQTPRYLVIGTGKKITLECSQTMGHDKMYWYQQDPGMELHLIHYSYGVNSTEKGDLSSESTVSRIRTEHFPLTLESARPSHTSQYLCASSVLGDRTDTQYFGPGTRLTVL.

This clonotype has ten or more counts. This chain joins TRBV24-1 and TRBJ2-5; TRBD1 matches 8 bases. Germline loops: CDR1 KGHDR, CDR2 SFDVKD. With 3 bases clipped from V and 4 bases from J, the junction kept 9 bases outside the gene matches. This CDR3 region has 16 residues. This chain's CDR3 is CATSDGGQARGETQYF. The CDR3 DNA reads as TGTGCCACCAGTGATGGGGGACAGGCCAGAGGAGAGACCCAGTACTTC.

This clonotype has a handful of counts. The CDR3 loop reads CASSDLGGLGEQFF. As DNA, the CDR3 is TGTGCCAGCAGTGATCTTGGGGGCTTAGGTGAGCAGTTCTTC. The V and J genes are TRBV25-1 and TRBJ2-1; D might be TRBD1 (6 bases). From germline, CDR1 is MGHDK and CDR2 SYGVNS. This CDR3 has 14 residues. Trimming cost V 3 bases and J 9 bases, with 15 bases left between them.

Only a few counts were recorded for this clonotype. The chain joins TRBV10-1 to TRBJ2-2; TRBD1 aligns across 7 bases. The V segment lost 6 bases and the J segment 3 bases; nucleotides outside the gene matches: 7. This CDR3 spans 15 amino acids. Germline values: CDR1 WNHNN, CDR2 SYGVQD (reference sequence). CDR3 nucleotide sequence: TGCGCCAGCAGGGACACTGACAGGGACACCGGGGAGCTGTTTTTT. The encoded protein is CASRDTDRDTGELFF.

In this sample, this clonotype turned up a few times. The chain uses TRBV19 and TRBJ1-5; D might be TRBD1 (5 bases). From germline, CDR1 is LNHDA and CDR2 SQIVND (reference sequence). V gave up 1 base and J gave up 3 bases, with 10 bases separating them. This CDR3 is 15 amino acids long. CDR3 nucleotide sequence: TGTGCCAGTAGTATAGGGGGGGAGTCCAATCAGCCCCAGCATTTT. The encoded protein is CASSIGGESNQPQHF.

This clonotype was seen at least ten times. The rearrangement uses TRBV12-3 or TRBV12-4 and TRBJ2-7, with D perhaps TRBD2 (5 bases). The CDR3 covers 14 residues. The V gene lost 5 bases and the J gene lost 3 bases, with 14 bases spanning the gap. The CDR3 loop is CASSPNGLFYEQYF. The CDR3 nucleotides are TGTGCCAGCAGTCCTAATGGACTCTTCTACGAGCAGTACTTC.

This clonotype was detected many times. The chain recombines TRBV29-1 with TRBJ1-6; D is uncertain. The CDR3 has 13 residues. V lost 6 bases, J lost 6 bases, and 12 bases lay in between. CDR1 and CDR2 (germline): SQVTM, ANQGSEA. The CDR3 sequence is CSVSAAFNSPLHF. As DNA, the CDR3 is TGCAGCGTAAGTGCTGCGTTTAATTCACCCCTCCACTTT.

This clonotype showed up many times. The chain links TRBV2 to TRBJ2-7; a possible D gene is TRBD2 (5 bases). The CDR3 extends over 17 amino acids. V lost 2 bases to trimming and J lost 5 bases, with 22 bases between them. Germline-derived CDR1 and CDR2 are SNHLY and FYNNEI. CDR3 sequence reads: CASSEYGSYEGVDEQYF. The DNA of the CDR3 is TGTGCCAGCAGTGAATACGGCTCGTATGAGGGCGTCGACGAGCAGTACTTC.

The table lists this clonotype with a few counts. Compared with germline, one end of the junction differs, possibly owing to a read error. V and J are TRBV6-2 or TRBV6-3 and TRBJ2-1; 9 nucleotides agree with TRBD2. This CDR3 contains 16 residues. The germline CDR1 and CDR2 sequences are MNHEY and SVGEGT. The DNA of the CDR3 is TGTGCCGGCAGCCATTCCACTAGCGGGTATAACAATGAGCAGTTCTTC. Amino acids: CAGSHSTSGYNNEQFF.

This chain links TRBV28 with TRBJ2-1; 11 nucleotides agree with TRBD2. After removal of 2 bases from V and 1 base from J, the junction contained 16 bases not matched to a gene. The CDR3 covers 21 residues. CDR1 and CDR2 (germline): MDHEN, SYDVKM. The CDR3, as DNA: TGTGCCAGCAGTTTAATAAGGAGACTAGCGGGACACCCTCAATCCTACAATGAGCAGTTCTTC. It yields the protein CASSLIRRLAGHPQSYNEQFF.

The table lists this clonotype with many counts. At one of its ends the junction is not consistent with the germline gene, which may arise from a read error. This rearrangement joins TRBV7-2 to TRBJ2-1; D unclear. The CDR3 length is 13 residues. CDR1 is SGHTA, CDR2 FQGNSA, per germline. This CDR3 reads CASSLEDYNEQFF. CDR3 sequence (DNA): TGTGCCAGCAGTTTAGAGGACTACAATGAGCAGTTCTTC.

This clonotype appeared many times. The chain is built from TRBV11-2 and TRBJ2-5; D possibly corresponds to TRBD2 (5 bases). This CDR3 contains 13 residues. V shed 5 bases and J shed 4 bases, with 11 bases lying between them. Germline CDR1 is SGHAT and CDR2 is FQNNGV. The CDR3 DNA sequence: TGTGCCAGCAGCCTACGGACTGTAGAGACCCAGTACTTC. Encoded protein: CASSLRTVETQYF. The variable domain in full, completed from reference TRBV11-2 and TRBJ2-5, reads EAGVAQSPRYKIIEKRQSVAFWCNPISGHATLYWYQQILGQGPKLLIQFQNNGVVDDSQLPKDRFSAERLKGVDSTLKIQPAKLEDSAVYLCASSLRTVETQYFGPGTRLLVL.

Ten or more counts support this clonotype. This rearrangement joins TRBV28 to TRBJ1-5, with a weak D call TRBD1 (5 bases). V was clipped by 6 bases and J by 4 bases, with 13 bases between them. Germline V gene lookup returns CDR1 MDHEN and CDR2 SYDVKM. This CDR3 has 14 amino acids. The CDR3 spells CASSQTRVNQPQHF. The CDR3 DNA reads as TGTGCCAGCAGCCAGACCAGGGTAAATCAGCCCCAGCATTTT. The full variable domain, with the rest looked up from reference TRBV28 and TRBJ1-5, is DVKVTQSSRYLVKRTGEKVFLECVQDMDHENMFWYRQDPGLGLRLIYFSYDVKMKEKGDIPEGYSVSREKKERFSLILESASTNQTSMYLCASSQTRVNQPQHFGDGTRLSIL.

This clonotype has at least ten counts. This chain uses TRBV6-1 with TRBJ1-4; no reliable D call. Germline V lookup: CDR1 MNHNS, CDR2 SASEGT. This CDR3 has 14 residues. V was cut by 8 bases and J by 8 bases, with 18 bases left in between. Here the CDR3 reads CASLRHHASEKLFF. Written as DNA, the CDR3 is TGTGCCAGCCTGAGACACCATGCATCCGAAAAACTGTTTTTT.

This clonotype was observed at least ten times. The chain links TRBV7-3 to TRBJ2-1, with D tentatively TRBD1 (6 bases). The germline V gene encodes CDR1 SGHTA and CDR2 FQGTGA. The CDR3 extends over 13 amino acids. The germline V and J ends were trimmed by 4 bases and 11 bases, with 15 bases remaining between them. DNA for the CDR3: TGTGCCAGCAGCTCATACAGGGAGACAAAGCAGTTCTTC. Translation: CASSSYRETKQFF.

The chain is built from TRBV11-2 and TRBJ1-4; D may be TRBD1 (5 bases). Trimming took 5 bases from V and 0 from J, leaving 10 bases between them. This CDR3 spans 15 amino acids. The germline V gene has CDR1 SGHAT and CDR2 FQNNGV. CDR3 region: CASSPGGPTNEKLFF. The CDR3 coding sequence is TGTGCCAGCAGCCCGGGGGGACCAACTAATGAAAAACTGTTTTTT.

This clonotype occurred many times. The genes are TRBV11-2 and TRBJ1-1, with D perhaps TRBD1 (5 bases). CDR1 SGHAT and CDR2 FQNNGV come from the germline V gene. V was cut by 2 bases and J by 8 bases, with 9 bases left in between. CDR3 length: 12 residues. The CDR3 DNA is TGTGCCAGCAGCTTACGCCGGGACGAAGCTTTCTTT. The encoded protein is CASSLRRDEAFF.

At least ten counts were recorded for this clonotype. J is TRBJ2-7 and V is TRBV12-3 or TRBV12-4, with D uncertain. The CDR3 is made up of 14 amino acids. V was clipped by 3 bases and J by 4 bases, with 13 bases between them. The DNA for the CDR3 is TGTGCCAGCAGTTTTTCTAGTTCGATATACGAGCAGTACTTC. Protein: CASSFSSSIYEQYF.

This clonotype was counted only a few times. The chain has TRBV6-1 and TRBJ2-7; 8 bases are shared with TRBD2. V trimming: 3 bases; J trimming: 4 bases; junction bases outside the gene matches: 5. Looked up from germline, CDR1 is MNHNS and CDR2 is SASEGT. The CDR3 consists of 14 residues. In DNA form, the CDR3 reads TGTGCCAGCAGTGAGAGCGGGAGTGGGTACGAGCAGTACTTC. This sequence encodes CASSESGSGYEQYF.

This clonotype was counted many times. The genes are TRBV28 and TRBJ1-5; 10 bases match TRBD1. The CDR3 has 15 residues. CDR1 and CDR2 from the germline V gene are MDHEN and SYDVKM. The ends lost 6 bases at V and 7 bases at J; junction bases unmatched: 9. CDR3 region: CASSHDRGRRQPQHF. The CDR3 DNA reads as TGTGCCAGCAGCCACGACAGGGGGCGGCGGCAGCCCCAGCATTTT.

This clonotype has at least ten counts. CDR3 loop: CASSQASGRGNEQYF. The CDR3 DNA follows: TGTGCCAGCAGCCAAGCTAGCGGGAGAGGAAACGAGCAGTACTTC. The chain is built from TRBV4-2 and TRBJ2-7; TRBD2 agrees at 10 bases. After removal of 1 base from V and 5 bases from J, the junction contained 5 bases not matched to a gene. This CDR3 comprises 15 residues. Germline V gene data show CDR1 as LGHNA and CDR2 as YNFKEQ.

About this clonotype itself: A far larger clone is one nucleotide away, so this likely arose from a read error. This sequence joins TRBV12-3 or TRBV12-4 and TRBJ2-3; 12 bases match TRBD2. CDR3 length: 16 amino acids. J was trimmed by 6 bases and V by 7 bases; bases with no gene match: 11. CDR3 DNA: TGTGCCAGCAACAAAGCTAGCGGGAGGGTACGGGATACGCAGTATTTT. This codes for CASNKASGRVRDTQYF.

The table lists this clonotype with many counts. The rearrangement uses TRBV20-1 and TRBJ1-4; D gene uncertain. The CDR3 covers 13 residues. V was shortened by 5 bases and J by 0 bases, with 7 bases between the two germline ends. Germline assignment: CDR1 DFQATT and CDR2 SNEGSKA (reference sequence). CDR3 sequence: CSASATTNEKLFF. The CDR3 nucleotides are TGCAGTGCTTCAGCAACAACTAATGAAAAACTGTTTTTT.

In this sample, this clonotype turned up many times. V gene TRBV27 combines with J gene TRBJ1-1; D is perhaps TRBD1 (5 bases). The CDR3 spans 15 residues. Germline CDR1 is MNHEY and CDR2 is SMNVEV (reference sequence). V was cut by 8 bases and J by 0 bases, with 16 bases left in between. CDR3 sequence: CASSPREGLNTEAFF. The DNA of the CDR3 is TGTGCCAGCTCCCCCCGGGAGGGACTGAACACTGAAGCTTTCTTT.

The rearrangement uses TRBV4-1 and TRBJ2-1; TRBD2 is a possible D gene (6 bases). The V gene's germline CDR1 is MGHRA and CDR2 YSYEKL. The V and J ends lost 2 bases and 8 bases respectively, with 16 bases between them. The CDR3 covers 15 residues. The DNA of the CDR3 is TGCGCCAGCAGCCAAAGGGGTTCCAGGGAGGATGAGCAGTTCTTC. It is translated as CASSQRGSREDEQFF.

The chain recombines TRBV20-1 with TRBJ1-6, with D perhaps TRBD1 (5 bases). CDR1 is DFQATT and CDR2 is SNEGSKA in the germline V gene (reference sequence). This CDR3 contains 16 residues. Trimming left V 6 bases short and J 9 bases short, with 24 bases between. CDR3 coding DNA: TGCAGTGCCCAGACTGGGACTTCGGGTGTTGGTTCACCCCTCCACTTT. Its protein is CSAQTGTSGVGSPLHF.

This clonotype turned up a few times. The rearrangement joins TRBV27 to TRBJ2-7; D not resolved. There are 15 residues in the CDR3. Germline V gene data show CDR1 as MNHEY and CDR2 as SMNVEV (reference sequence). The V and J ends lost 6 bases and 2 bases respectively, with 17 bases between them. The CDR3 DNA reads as TGTGCCAGCAGGGAGAGTCCGTCAGCGACCTACGAGCAGTACTTC. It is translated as CASRESPSATYEQYF.